This TCR beta chain came from a study of breast tumors, draining lymph nodes, adjacent tissues. Study-wide findings and caveats: Findings are consistent with lymph node origin and intratumoral expansion of most tumor T cells. Tumor repertoires ranked between lymph nodes and nontumor tissue in diversity, with V and J gene preferences.

As regards this clonotype: Antigen unknown.

TCRdb passed the multiplex PCR reads through MiXCR, listing each CDR3 protein once. Counted here are 85,000 to 120,000 distinct CDR3 sequences, 30% occurring once; the ten biggest clones make up approximately 5%. The germline V gene encodes CDR1 LNHNV and CDR2 YYDKDF (reference sequence). The CDR3 is 15 amino acids. Trimming took 2 bases from V and 4 from J; bases not matched to a gene: 8. Samples came from axillary lymph nodes draining the breast cancer. The chain combines TRBV15 with TRBJ2-7; 7 nucleotides line up with TRBD2. The sequence derives from a female donor with breast cancer. Some clones in this sample may be carry-over from other donors' samples. The sequencing sample was made of axillary lymph node tissue. The CDR3 DNA sequence: TGTGCCACCAGCAGAACGCGCACGGGGGGTTACGAGCAGTACTTC. Amino acid sequence: CATSRTRTGGYEQYF.